The 4 T cell receptor beta chains in this list originate from one sample, sequenced in a study of CXCR3-negative and CXCR3-positive naive CD8 T cells. Through 5' RACE with UMI labels, the TRB cDNA libraries were prepared. From the 5' RACE reads, TCRdb lists one entry per CDR3 protein and no DNA. This sample carries 45,000 to 60,000 distinct CDR3 sequences, with roughly 20% going to the ten biggest clones. Sequencing was performed on memory CD8+ T cells from blood. Receptors originate from a human donor in good health. Some clones in this sample may be carry-over from other donors' samples.

The chain has TRBV12-3 or TRBV12-4 and TRBJ2-1; TCRdb reports TRBD2, a call that lacks DNA to check it against. The CDR3 is 15 amino acids. CDR3 protein: CASSLPLGTYNEQFF.

This chain connects TRBV28 to TRBJ2-2. Germline CDR1 reads MDHEN; CDR2 reads SYDVKM. CDR3 length: 18 amino acids. CDR3 sequence: CASSFYYRPNVNTGELFF. Complete variable domain (other parts from reference TRBV28 and TRBJ2-2): DVKVTQSSRYLVKRTGEKVFLECVQDMDHENMFWYRQDPGLGLRLIYFSYDVKMKEKGDIPEGYSVSREKKERFSLILESASTNQTSMYLCASSFYYRPNVNTGELFFGEGSRLTVL.

The chain joins TRBV6-2 or TRBV6-3 to TRBJ2-5; checking the TCRdb D call of TRBD1 is not possible without DNA. CDR1 is MNHEY and CDR2 is SVGEGT in the germline V gene. This CDR3 has 15 residues. The CDR3 spells CASSLDTGFGETQYF.

The gene calls are TRBV7-3 and TRBJ2-5; as DNA is missing, the TRBD1 call by TCRdb cannot be tested. This CDR3 region has 13 residues. The germline V gene has CDR1 SGHTA and CDR2 FQGTGA. CDR3 residues: CASSRQLQETQYF.